This TCR beta chain came from a study of T-cell memory formation after mild COVID-19 (dated by TCRdb to about 2021). Regarding the study in general: TCR sequence clusters from the two donors were found to be largely donor specific. Two young, previously healthy adult volunteers made up the cohort, one male and one female. In a couple of donors, T-cell clones that expanded and contracted after mild COVID-19 were followed by sequencing TCRalpha and TCRbeta repertoires longitudinally. Points the paper makes about the study in general: The study covered only a couple of mild cases, and larger cohorts including severe cases with pre-infection samples were considered necessary. Some responding clones were found in pre-infection memory, which suggests that pre-existing cross-reactive memory T cells took part in the SARS-CoV-2 response. Whether the second-wave clones peaking on day 37 were SARS-CoV-2 specific was not confirmed. From day 15 to 85, contracting clones showed balanced CD4/CD8 phenotypes, whereas a second wave of clones that expanded from day 15 to 37 leaned towards CD4+. Contracting CD4+ clones appeared mostly in the CM and EM memory subsets, whereas CD8+ clones were enriched in EMRA.

Reads for this sample came from an Illumina NovaSeq 6000. Using 5'RACE with constant-segment primers, TCRalpha and TCRbeta cDNA libraries were constructed, with sample barcodes and unique molecular identifiers added in the process. RNA was extracted from every sample with Trizol reagent. Libraries were amplified in two PCR steps, with a second sample barcode and Illumina TruSeq adapters added in the second step. Libraries were sequenced on an Illumina NovaSeq with 2 x 150 bp paired-end reads. As for the authors' bioinformatics: The reads were demultiplexed and collapsed into UMI-guided consensus sequences using migec v1.2.7. With mixcr v2.1.11, UMI consensuses were aligned to TRA and TRB V and J templates and assembled into clonotypes. A clonotype was counted as expanded or contracted only when both edgeR and NoisET called the clonotype significant, with the noise models trained on biological replicates. edgeR calls used a false discovery rate-adjusted p below 0.01 and a log2 fold-change threshold of 1. As an exploratory analysis of dynamics, PCA with hierarchical clustering was applied to max-normalized trajectories of the 1000 most abundant clonotypes. Separately sequenced CD4+ and CD8+ repertoires were used to assign the CD4 or CD8 phenotype of responding clones. TCRdb ran its own pipeline on the public reads, namely fastp trimming at Q25 and MiXCR clone calling, and kept in-frame beta chains. Each CDR3 protein gets just one entry, which takes the most common genes and DNA from the rows behind it. The V and J calls were determined by TCRdb, not by the authors. Across this sample there are approximately 490,000 distinct CDR3 sequences, with about 20% seen only once. Of the sample, under 15% is held by the ten largest clones.

V is trimmed back by 7 bases and J by 0 bases, and the junction contains 7 bases that no gene match accounts for. The CDR3 has 17 amino acids, counting the end cysteine and phenylalanine. Left in the record is the CDR3 DNA by itself, 51 bases read in frame from the first base. As encoded in the germline V gene (reference sequence), CDR1 is MNHEY while CDR2 is SMNVEV. This clonotype has only a few counts. The specificity of this receptor is unknown. Nothing much larger sits one base from this clone, and base qualities are not available. Ficoll-Paque density gradient centrifugation was used to isolate PBMCs.

This TCR was sampled from an adult woman who had mild COVID-19 (a few samples of this study predate the infection). The sample titles of this study are shuffled in the database, so cell type and time point are left out; the donor was told from shared clones. The sequencing sample was made of PBMCs or a T cell subset sorted from them (not recorded which). This receptor chain uses TRBV27 and TRBJ1-6; TRBD1 lines up with 9 middle nucleotides. Read as DNA, the sequence is TGTGCCAGCAATAACCCGACAGGGGGCTCCTATAATTCACCCCTCCACTTT. Its translation reads: CASNNPTGGSYNSPLHF.